The present TCR beta chain was sequenced within a study of T cell responses to AZD1222 COVID-19 vaccine. The table came from immunoSEQ multiplex PCR; TCRdb's copy has only in-frame clones and leaves some out. The sample has some 150,000 clones, 86% seen once. The sample was peripheral blood, taken on day 0 of MenACWY control vaccination. The sequence came from an adult in good health.

CDR3 nucleotides: TGTGCCAGCAGCCCGGGGACAGGGGGCCGGGATACGCAGTATTTT. Protein sequence: CASSPGTGGRDTQYF. The chain carries TRBV11-2 and TRBJ2-3; 12 nucleotides align to TRBD1. The CDR3 contains 15 residues. Per germline, CDR1 SGHAT and CDR2 FQNNGV. V was pared by 5 bases and J by 6 bases, with 6 bases of the junction left unmatched.